This entry lists 23 T cell receptor beta chains sequenced from one sample in a study of neurological immune-mediated disorders. In TCRdb, the 5' RACE reads were re-called with MiXCR into one record per CDR3 protein. Here the sample spans 50,000 or so distinct CDR3 sequences, 20% to 30% being singletons. Material: PBMCs. The receptors stem from a woman in her seventies in good health.

As regards this clonotype: One end of the junction does not line up with germline, which may come from a read error. The V gene is TRBV20-1, the J gene TRBJ1-2; the D gene is possibly TRBD1 (5 bases). The CDR3 loop spans 12 amino acids. Germline assignment: CDR1 DFQATT and CDR2 SNEGSKA (reference sequence). The CDR3 sequence is CSARGENYGYTF. For the CDR3, the DNA is TGCAGTGCGAGAGGGGAGAACTATGGCTACACCTTC.

This clonotype was found many times. The CDR3 loop is CASSLGVDYGYTF. The CDR3 DNA reads TGTGCCAGCAGTTTAGGCGTAGACTATGGCTACACCTTC. The V call is TRBV28, the J call TRBJ1-2, with no clear D. CDR3 size: 13 residues. Germline lookup yields CDR1 MDHEN and CDR2 SYDVKM. The V and J ends lost 2 bases and 3 bases respectively, with 7 bases between them.

This clonotype was seen once. The chain couples TRBV20-1 to TRBJ2-3, with a weak D call TRBD2 (6 bases). Germline V CDR1 and CDR2: DFQATT, SNEGSKA (reference sequence). The V end was cut by 6 bases, the J end by 0 bases, with 16 bases between. The CDR3 loop spans 15 amino acids. In nucleotides, the CDR3 is TGCAGTGCAACCAACGGGACTTATAGCACAGATACGCAGTATTTT. As protein: CSATNGTYSTDTQYF.

This clonotype was recorded at least ten times. The chain recombines TRBV3-1 with TRBJ2-1; D is unresolved. Between the trimmed V and J ends, which lost 4 bases and 4 bases, there was a span of 8 bases. Germline V gene data show CDR1 as LGHDT and CDR2 as YNNKEL (reference sequence). The CDR3 has 13 amino acids. The CDR3 DNA follows: TGTGCCAGCAGCCTATCCAGATACAATGAGCAGTTCTTC. Residues: CASSLSRYNEQFF.

This clonotype was detected many times. V is TRBV5-6 and J is TRBJ1-2; D gene uncertain. The CDR3 covers 14 residues. The germline V and J ends were trimmed by 4 bases and 4 bases, with 14 bases remaining between them. CDR1 and CDR2 (germline): SGHDT, YYEEEE. CDR3 DNA sequence: TGTGCCAGCAGCCCGGGTCCCTTCGGCTATGGCTACACCTTC. The encoded protein is CASSPGPFGYGYTF.

With regard to this clonotype: Because it lacks the conserved phenylalanine or tryptophan at the end, this CDR3 is likely a read error. The rearrangement joins TRBV5-1 to TRBJ2-5; tentative D call: TRBD2 (6 bases). The ends were cut back, 3 bases at V and 4 bases at J, with 13 bases in the middle. CDR3 length: 14 residues. The germline gives CDR1 SGHRS, CDR2 YFSETQ. The CDR3 region is CASSSGSPPETQYL. CDR3 coding DNA: TGCGCCAGCAGCTCCGGGAGCCCCCCAGAGACCCAGTACCTT.

Ten or more counts support this clonotype. The chain joins TRBV4-3 to TRBJ2-1; 7 nucleotides align to TRBD2. Trimming cost V 1 base and J 3 bases; bases outside gene matches: 3. The CDR3 consists of 15 residues. CDR1 LGHNA and CDR2 YSLEER come from the germline V gene. The CDR3 loop is CASSQGRDYYNEQFF. The CDR3, as DNA: TGCGCCAGCAGCCAAGGCCGGGACTACTACAATGAGCAGTTCTTC.

The V gene is TRBV20-1, the J gene TRBJ2-1; D may be TRBD2 (7 bases). V lost 5 bases and J lost 4, with 18 bases in between. Per germline, CDR1 DFQATT and CDR2 SNEGSKA (reference sequence). This CDR3 is 15 amino acids long. Here the CDR3 reads CSAPPGGREYNEQFF. In nucleotides, the CDR3 is TGCAGTGCTCCCCCGGGGGGCAGGGAGTACAATGAGCAGTTCTTC.

This clonotype was picked up many times. The chain is built from TRBV7-3 and TRBJ1-1; TRBD1 matches 9 bases. The CDR3 spans 16 residues. The junction had 10 bases not matched to a gene; V was cut back by 4 bases and J by 4 bases. The germline V gene encodes CDR1 SGHTA and CDR2 FQGTGA. CDR3 in amino acids: CASSSAGTGSGTEAFF. As DNA, the CDR3 is TGTGCCAGCAGCTCAGCCGGGACAGGGTCAGGCACTGAAGCTTTCTTT.

In its sample, this clonotype was seen many times. V is TRBV5-1 and J is TRBJ1-1; D is perhaps TRBD1 (6 bases). The length of the CDR3 is 15 residues. Trimming took off 0 bases at V and 6 bases at J, with 15 bases between the two ends. Looked up from germline, CDR1 is SGHRS and CDR2 is YFSETQ. In DNA form, the CDR3 reads TGCGCCAGCAGCTTGGTTCAGGGGAGGGGGGCTGAAGCTTTCTTT. Protein product: CASSLVQGRGAEAFF. The full variable domain, in which reference TRBV5-1 and TRBJ1-1 provide the parts outside the CDR3, is KAGVTQTPRYLIKTRGQQVTLSCSPISGHRSVSWYQQTPGQGLQFLFEYFSETQRNKGNFPGRFSGRQFSNSRSEMNVSTLELGDSALYLCASSLVQGRGAEAFFGQGTRLTVV.

Ten or more counts support this clonotype. This rearrangement joins TRBV5-1 to TRBJ2-5; 7 bases line up with TRBD1. J gave up 1 base and V 4 bases, and 7 bases lay outside the gene matches. The length of the CDR3 is 15 residues. Germline CDR1 and CDR2: SGHRS and YFSETQ. CDR3 loop: CASSLNDRAQETQYF. DNA of the CDR3: TGCGCCAGCAGCCTAAATGACAGGGCCCAAGAGACCCAGTACTTC.

In the case of this clonotype: This could be a read error, since a much larger clone is one nucleotide away. The chain links TRBV29-1 to TRBJ1-1; D is ambiguous. Trimming removed 7 bases at V and 5 bases at J, with 14 bases between. The CDR3 loop spans 12 amino acids. CDR1 and CDR2 from the germline V gene are SQVTM and ANQGSEA. The CDR3 here is CSGRDGRTEAFF. The CDR3 nucleotides are TGCAGCGGCCGAGACGGGAGGACTGAAGCTTTCTTT.

This sequence joins TRBV4-3 and TRBJ1-2, with 9 nucleotides matching TRBD1. The CDR3 is 17 residues long. The germline gives CDR1 LGHNA, CDR2 YSLEER. V trimming: 4 bases; J trimming: 0 bases; junction bases outside the gene matches: 9. Here the CDR3 reads CASSLDAWTGANYGYTF. The CDR3 DNA reads TGCGCCAGCAGCCTCGATGCCTGGACAGGGGCTAACTATGGCTACACCTTC.

V gene TRBV7-2 combines with J gene TRBJ2-7; the D gene is possibly TRBD2 (5 bases). Germline V gene sequence: CDR1 SGHTA, CDR2 FQGNSA. CDR3 size: 15 residues. Trimming cost V 1 base and J 2 bases, with 12 bases left between them. The CDR3 region is CASSLGLSETYEQYF. The CDR3 nucleotides are TGTGCCAGCAGCTTAGGACTATCTGAGACCTACGAGCAGTACTTC.

This clonotype was seen more than once but under ten times. J is TRBJ1-1 and V is TRBV12-3 or TRBV12-4; D is unresolved. CDR3 length: 15 amino acids. V dropped 7 bases and J dropped 3 bases, with 18 bases sitting between them. The CDR3 DNA reads as TGTGCCAGCACCCCGATCTCCGTGATTGACACTGAAGCTTTCTTT. Protein product: CASTPISVIDTEAFF.

About this clonotype: One end of the junction varies from germline; a read error may be responsible. The J gene is TRBJ1-2, the V gene TRBV5-1; D is perhaps TRBD1 (6 bases). This CDR3 spans 15 amino acids. CDR1 SGHRS and CDR2 YFSETQ come from the germline V gene. The CDR3 DNA follows: TGCGCCATCAGCTTTTCAGGGGCGACTAACTATGGCTACACCTTC. This gives the protein CAISFSGATNYGYTF. Full variable domain (remainder filled in from reference TRBV5-1 and TRBJ1-2): KAGVTQTPRYLIKTRGQQVTLSCSPISGHRSVSWYQQTPGQGLQFLFEYFSETQRNKGNFPGRFSGRQFSNSRSEMNVSTLELGDSALYLCAISFSGATNYGYTFGSGTRLTVV.

This chain joins TRBV5-1 and TRBJ1-2, with D tentatively TRBD1 (5 bases). The germline V gene has CDR1 SGHRS and CDR2 YFSETQ. Trimming left V 0 bases short and J 8 bases short, with 11 bases between. The CDR3 contains 13 residues. The CDR3 region is CASSLERGGGYTF. CDR3 nucleotide sequence: TGCGCCAGCAGCTTGGAAAGGGGTGGAGGCTACACCTTC.

About this clonotype itself: A read error may produce the germline difference seen at one junction end. The chain is built from TRBV5-1 and TRBJ2-2; 9 bases are shared with TRBD2. The CDR3 is 15 residues long. Germline V gene lookup returns CDR1 SGHRS and CDR2 YFSETQ. The DNA of the CDR3 is TGCGCCTGCAGCCCGGGACTAGCTGGGGCCGGGGAGCTGTTTTTT. Amino acid sequence: CACSPGLAGAGELFF.

The rearrangement uses TRBV20-1 and TRBJ2-5; TRBD2 matches 8 bases. V trimming: 4 bases; J trimming: 6 bases; junction bases outside the gene matches: 13. Germline lookup yields CDR1 DFQATT and CDR2 SNEGSKA (reference sequence). This CDR3 has 15 amino acids. The CDR3 nucleotides read TGCAGTGCTAACGACGGGGGGGGCGCAATAAAGACCCAGTACTTC. Its protein product is CSANDGGGAIKTQYF.

This clonotype appeared many times. This chain links TRBV20-1 with TRBJ2-7; 9 bases match TRBD2. Trimming at V came to 0 bases and at J to 0 bases, leaving 9 bases not matched to a gene. This CDR3 is 17 amino acids long. From germline, CDR1 is DFQATT and CDR2 SNEGSKA (reference sequence). The CDR3, as DNA: TGCAGTGCTAGAGATCTAGCGGGAATTAGCCCCTCCTACGAGCAGTACTTC. Translation: CSARDLAGISPSYEQYF.

This clonotype appeared many times. CDR3 DNA sequence: TGTGCCAGCAGTTATGGGGGGTTGCGAGGAGGCTACGAGCAGTACTTC. Translated, it gives CASSYGGLRGGYEQYF. This chain uses TRBV5-5 with TRBJ2-7; possible D gene TRBD2, 6 bases. The V and J ends lost 5 bases and 3 bases respectively, with 21 bases between them. Germline CDR1 reads SGHKS; CDR2 reads YYEKEE (reference sequence). The CDR3 loop spans 16 amino acids. The full variable domain, its missing parts supplied by reference TRBV5-5 and TRBJ2-7, is DAGVTQSPTHLIKTRGQQVTLRCSPISGHKSVSWYQQVLGQGPQFIFQYYEKEERGRGNFPDRFSARQFPNYSSELNVNALLLGDSALYLCASSYGGLRGGYEQYFGPGTRLTVT.

There are many counts of this clonotype. This rearrangement joins TRBV20-1 to TRBJ1-5; D is ambiguous. In germline, CDR1 is DFQATT, CDR2 SNEGSKA (reference sequence). Trimming removed 3 bases from V and 0 bases from J, with 3 bases in between. The CDR3 has 12 amino acids. The CDR3 bases are TGCAGTGCTAGGACTAGCAATCAGCCCCAGCATTTT. Translating it yields CSARTSNQPQHF.

The chain employs TRBV27 and TRBJ2-7; 10 nucleotides line up with TRBD1. CDR1 MNHEY and CDR2 SMNVEV come from the germline V gene (reference sequence). The V gene end was trimmed by 10 bases and the J gene end by 4 bases; junction bases not matched to a gene: 13. This CDR3 spans 15 amino acids. CDR3 bases: TGTGCCATCAACCAAGGACAGGGGGGGTGGTACGAGCAGTACTTC. Amino acid sequence: CAINQGQGGWYEQYF.